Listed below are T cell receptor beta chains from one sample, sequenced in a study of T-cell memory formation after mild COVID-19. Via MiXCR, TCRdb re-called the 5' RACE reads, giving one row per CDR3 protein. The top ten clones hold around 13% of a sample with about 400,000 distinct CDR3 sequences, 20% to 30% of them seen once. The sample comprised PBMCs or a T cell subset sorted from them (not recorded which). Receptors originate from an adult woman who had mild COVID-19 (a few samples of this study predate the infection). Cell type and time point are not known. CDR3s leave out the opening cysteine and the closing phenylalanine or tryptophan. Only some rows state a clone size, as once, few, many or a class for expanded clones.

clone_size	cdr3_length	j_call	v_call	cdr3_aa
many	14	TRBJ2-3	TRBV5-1	ASSLYGTSDTDTQY
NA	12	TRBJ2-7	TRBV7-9	ASSLISKDYEQY
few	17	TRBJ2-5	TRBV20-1	SARAYRLAGGPMQETQY
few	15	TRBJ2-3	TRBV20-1	SGGRSKSGASTDTQY
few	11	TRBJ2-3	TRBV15	ATSRSGTDTQY
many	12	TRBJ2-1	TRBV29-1	SVASRLVYNEQF
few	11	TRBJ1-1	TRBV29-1	SGGPQGGTEAF
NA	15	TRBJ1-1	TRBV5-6	ASSFWRSHGLGTEAF
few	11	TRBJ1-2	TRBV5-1	ASSWDRGYGYT
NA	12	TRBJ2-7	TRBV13	ASSAGRAVYEQY
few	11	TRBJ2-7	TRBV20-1	SAEQTHGGEQY
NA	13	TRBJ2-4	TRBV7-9	ASSLSSGTKNIQY
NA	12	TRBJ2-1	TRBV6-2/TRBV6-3	ASNLAGGWNEQF
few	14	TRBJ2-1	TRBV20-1	SASRGAVVPYNEQF
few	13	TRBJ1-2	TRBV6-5	ASSYSGLSLYGYT
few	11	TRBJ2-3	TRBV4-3	ASSRTWRDTQY
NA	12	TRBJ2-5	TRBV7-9	ASNQADQKETQY
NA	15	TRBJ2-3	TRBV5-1	ASSLLQREVSTDTQY
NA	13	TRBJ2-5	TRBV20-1	SARRGSHREETQY
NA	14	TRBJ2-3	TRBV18	ASSPILAENTDTQY
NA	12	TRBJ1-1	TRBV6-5	ASSAIKGRAEAF
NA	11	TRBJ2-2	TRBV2	ASSSGDTGELF
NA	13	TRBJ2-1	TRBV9	ASSGTSGEYSEQF
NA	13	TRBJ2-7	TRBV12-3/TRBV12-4	ASSRGTGGIYEQY
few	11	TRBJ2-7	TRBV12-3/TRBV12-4	ASSIPSEDSPY
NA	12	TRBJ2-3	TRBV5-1	ASIGQSSTDTQY
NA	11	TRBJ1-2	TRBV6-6	ASTLQGHYGYT
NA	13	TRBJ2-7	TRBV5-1	ASSSGRDSAYEQY
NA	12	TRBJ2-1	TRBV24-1	ATSDRDLYNEQF
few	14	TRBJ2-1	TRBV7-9	ASLTGGGPSVGEQF
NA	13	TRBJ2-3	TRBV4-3	ASSQDLAGAGTQY
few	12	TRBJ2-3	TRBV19	ASRGTFRTDTQY
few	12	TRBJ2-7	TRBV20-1	SARRGGAPREQY